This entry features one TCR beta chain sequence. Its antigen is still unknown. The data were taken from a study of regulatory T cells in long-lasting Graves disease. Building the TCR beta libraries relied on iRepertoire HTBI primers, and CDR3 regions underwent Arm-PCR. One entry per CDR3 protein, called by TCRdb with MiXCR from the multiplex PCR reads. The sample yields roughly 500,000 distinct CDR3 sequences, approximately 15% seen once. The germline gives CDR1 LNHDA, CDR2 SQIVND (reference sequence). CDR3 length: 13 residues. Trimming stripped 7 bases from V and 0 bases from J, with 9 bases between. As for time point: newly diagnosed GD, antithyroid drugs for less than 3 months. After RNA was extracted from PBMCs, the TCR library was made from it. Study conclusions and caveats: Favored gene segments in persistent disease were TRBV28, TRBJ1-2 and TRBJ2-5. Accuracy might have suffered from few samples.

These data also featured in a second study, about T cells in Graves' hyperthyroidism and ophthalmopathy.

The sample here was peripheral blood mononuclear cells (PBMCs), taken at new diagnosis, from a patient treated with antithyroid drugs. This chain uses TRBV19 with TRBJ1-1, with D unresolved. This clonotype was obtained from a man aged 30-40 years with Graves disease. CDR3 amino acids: CASKDEMNTEAFF. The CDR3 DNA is TGTGCCAGTAAAGACGAAATGAACACTGAAGCTTTCTTT.